The clone carrying this T cell receptor (beta chain) was seen only a few times. Antigen unknown. Germline values: CDR1 SGHDN, CDR2 FVKESK. CDR3 length: 15 amino acids. Trimming removed 0 bases at V and 4 bases at J, with 11 bases between. This sample is part of a study of T-cell memory formation after mild COVID-19. Study at large: In these data, TCR clusters were largely donor specific.

Study conclusions and caveats: Memory cells collected pre-infection included some clones that later responded, suggesting cross-reactive memory joined. Among CD4+ contracting clones, most were CM and EM, and CD8+ ones EMRA.

TCRdb reanalysed the 5' RACE reads using MiXCR and keeps one entry per CDR3 protein. The sample carries approximately 98,000 distinct CDR3 sequences, around 17% recorded once. What was sequenced was PBMCs or a T cell subset sorted from them (not recorded which). The chain combines TRBV14 with TRBJ2-3; D not resolved. The sequence came from a young man who had mild COVID-19 (a few samples of this study predate the infection). Cell type and time point are not known. The CDR3 bases are TGTGCCAGCAGCCAAGATGTGGCTGGGGCAGATACGCAGTATTTT. Translating it yields CASSQDVAGADTQYF.